This T cell receptor beta chain was captured in a study of blood T cell repertoires in COVID-19. For the study at large: Italy, Spain and the United States were the sources of the convalescent and acute COVID-19 samples. From T cells, B-cell-depleted T cells, or PBMCs came the material, which was cDNA or gDNA.

Enrolled during active infection, Seattle patients were then followed longitudinally. Assay used: immunoSEQ multiplex PCR; TCRdb lists only in-frame clones, some missing. In the table there are some 220,000 clones, 75% to 90% of which are singletons. The CDR3 is 17 amino acids. The germline gives CDR1 KGHSH, CDR2 LQKENI. J was trimmed by 6 bases and V by 0 bases; bases with no gene match: 8. The TCR originated in a woman aged 70-85 years with COVID-19, enrolled during active disease. Source material: peripheral blood. The chain has TRBV18 and TRBJ1-2; 12 bases line up with TRBD1. CDR3 in DNA: TGTGCCAGCTCACCACCCTCCGGGGGACAGGGGGCCCATGGCTACACCTTC. It codes for CASSPPSGGQGAHGYTF.